Included here is one T cell receptor beta chain sequence, with context. V was pared by 4 bases and J by 3 bases, with 5 bases of the junction left unmatched. Germline-derived CDR1 and CDR2 are MNHEY and SVGAGI. The CDR3 is 15 residues long. The sample belongs to a study of blood T cell repertoires in COVID-19. Study as a whole: There were acute and convalescent COVID-19 samples, and they came from the United States, Italy and Spain. Sources were T cells, B-cell-depleted T cells, or PBMCs; the material itself was cDNA or gDNA.

Per the study methods: By means of reference gene primer amplification, nucleated cell counts were estimated. This table comes from immunoSEQ multiplex PCR, and its TCRdb copy is limited to in-frame clones, with some not included. V and J calls and clone size are as listed in that table; D and trimming were resolved from the DNA. The data contain roughly 250,000 clones, 70% to 85% of them singletons. The clonotype was recovered from a woman of 80 years or more with acute or convalescent COVID-19. Sequencing was done on a sample of peripheral blood. V usage is TRBV6-5 and J usage is TRBJ2-3; 9 positions match TRBD1. CDR3 region: CASSLGGQGTDTQYF. CDR3 sequence (DNA): TGTGCCAGCAGTTTGGGTGGACAGGGGACAGATACGCAGTATTTT.